This paragraph reports one TCR beta chain. Assay: immunoSEQ multiplex PCR; the TCRdb copy retains only in-frame clones and omits some. The data contain 55,000 to 60,000 clones, approximately 84% of them seen just once; the ten biggest clones take up approximately 17%. The data stem from a study of blood T cell repertoires in COVID-19. Germline CDR1 and CDR2: KGHDR and SFDVKD. CDR3 length: 15 amino acids. V lost 7 bases, J lost 8 bases, and 13 bases stayed unmatched. Material: peripheral blood. The chain links TRBV24-1 to TRBJ2-1; 7 bases map to TRBD2. The receptor's source is a man between 65 and 80 years old with active COVID-19. The DNA for the CDR3 is TGTGCCACCAGCGACTCTAGCGGCCGTTATGATGAGCAGTTCTTC. It specifies CATSDSSGRYDEQFF.